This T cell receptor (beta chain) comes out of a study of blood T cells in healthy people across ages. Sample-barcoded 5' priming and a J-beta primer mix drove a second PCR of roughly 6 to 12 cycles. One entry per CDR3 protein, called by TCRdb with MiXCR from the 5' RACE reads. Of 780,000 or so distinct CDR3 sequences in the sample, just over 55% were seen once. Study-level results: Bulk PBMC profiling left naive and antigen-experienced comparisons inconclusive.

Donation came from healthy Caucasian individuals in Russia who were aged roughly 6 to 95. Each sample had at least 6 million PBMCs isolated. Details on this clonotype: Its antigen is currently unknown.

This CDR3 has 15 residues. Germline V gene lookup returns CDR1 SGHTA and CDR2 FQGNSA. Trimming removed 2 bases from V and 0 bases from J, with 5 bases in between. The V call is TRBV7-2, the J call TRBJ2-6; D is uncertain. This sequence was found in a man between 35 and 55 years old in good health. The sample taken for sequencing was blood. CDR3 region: CASSLRLSGANVLTF. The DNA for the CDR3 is TGTGCCAGCAGCTTACGTCTCTCTGGGGCCAACGTCCTGACTTTC.